The 4 T cell receptor beta chains in this list originate from one sample, sequenced in a study of cytomegalovirus exposure and HLA in healthy donors. The primer mix had 60 Vbeta and 13 Jbeta primers. Generated by immunoSEQ multiplex PCR, the TCRdb table keeps only in-frame clones and is missing some. The sample holds some 120,000 clones. Specimen: PBMCs. Receptors originate from a man under 40 in good health and CMV-seronegative.

The rearrangement uses TRBV11-2 and TRBJ1-4; 7 bases agree with TRBD1. The V and J ends lost 2 bases and 8 bases, in that order; junction bases with no gene match: 11. Germline CDR1 reads SGHAT; CDR2 reads FQNNGV. This CDR3 region has 16 residues. The CDR3 spells CASSLRRQGSGEKLFF. In nucleotides, the CDR3 is TGTGCCAGCAGCTTACGCCGACAGGGTTCCGGGGAAAAACTGTTTTTT.

This chain uses TRBV2 with TRBJ1-1, with 8 bases lining up with TRBD1. V lost 5 bases and J lost 3; bases outside the gene matches: 5. This CDR3 has 14 residues. The V gene's germline CDR1 is SNHLY and CDR2 FYNNEI. The CDR3 nucleotides read TGTGCCAGCAGTTTTACAGGGGGGGACACTGAAGCTTTCTTT. Its translation is CASSFTGGDTEAFF.

This chain joins TRBV5-1 and TRBJ1-2; 7 bases match TRBD1. The CDR3 covers 13 residues. CDR1 and CDR2 (germline): SGHRS, YFSETQ. V lost 4 bases, J lost 4 bases, and 4 bases stayed unmatched. The CDR3 bases are TGCGCCAGCAGCCAGGGACAGACCTATGGCTACACCTTC. It yields the protein CASSQGQTYGYTF.

The genes are TRBV13 and TRBJ2-5; D gene ambiguous. The CDR3 consists of 14 residues. The germline V and J ends were trimmed by 5 bases and 2 bases, with 12 bases remaining between them. Germline V gene data show CDR1 as PRHDT and CDR2 as FYEKMQ (reference sequence). The CDR3 DNA follows: TGTGCCAGCAGCCCCCGACCGGAGCAAGAGACCCAGTACTTC. This translates into CASSPRPEQETQYF. Supplemented by reference TRBV13 and TRBJ2-5, the full variable domain reads AAGVIQSPRHLIKEKRETATLKCYPIPRHDTVYWYQQGPGQDPQFLISFYEKMQSDKGSIPDRFSAQQFSDYHSELNMSSLELGDSALYFCASSPRPEQETQYFGPGTRLLVL.